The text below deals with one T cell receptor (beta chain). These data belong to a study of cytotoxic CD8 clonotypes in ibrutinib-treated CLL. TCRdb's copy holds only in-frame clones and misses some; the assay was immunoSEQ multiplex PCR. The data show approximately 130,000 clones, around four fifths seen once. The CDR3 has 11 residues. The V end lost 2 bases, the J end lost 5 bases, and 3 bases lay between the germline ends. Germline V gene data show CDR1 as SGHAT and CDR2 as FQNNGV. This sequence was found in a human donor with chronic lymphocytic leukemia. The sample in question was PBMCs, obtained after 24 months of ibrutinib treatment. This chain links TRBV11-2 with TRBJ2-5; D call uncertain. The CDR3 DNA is TGTGCCAGCAGCTTAAGGGAGACCCAGTACTTC. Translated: CASSLRETQYF.